This T cell receptor (beta chain) was identified during a study of blood T cell repertoires in COVID-19. Generated by immunoSEQ multiplex PCR, the TCRdb table keeps only in-frame clones and is missing some. The data show 280,000 or so clones, with 89% seen just once and roughly 2.9% held by the top ten. Losses at the gene ends were 0 bases for V and 3 bases for J; bases not matched to a gene: 4. Germline values: CDR1 MGHRA, CDR2 YSYEKL. The CDR3 totals 16 residues. The sequenced material came from PBMCs or T cells enriched from blood (not recorded which). The origin of this receptor is a woman aged 50 to 65 who had been exposed to COVID-19. The chain employs TRBV4-1 and TRBJ2-1; 8 nucleotides line up with TRBD2. The CDR3 nucleotides read TGCGCCAGCAGCCAAGAGCGGGGGGCGTACTACAATGAGCAGTTCTTC. Translating gives CASSQERGAYYNEQFF.